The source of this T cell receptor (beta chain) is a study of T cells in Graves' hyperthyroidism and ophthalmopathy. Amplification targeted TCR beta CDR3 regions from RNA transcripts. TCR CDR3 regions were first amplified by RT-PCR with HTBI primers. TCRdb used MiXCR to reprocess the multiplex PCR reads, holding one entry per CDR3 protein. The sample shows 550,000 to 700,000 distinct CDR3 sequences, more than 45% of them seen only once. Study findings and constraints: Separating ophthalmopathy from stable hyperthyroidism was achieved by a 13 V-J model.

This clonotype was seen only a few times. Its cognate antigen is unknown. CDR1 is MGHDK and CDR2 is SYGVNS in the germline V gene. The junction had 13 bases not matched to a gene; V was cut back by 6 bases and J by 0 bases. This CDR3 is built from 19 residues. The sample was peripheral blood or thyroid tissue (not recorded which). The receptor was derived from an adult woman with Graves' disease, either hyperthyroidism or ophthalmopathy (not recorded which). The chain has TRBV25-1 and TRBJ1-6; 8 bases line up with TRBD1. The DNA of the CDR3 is TGTGCCAGCAGCCCCCCTTGGGGGGACAGGAGCTCCTATAATTCACCCCTCCACTTT. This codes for CASSPPWGDRSSYNSPLHF.